A single sample is the source of the 9 T cell receptor beta chains below, sequenced in a study of CD8+CD57+ T cells in acquired aplastic anemia. The study profiled TCR beta VDJ and CDR3 using genomic DNA as template. TCRdb independently ran MiXCR on the reads; one entry per CDR3 protein. The table has under 200,000 distinct CDR3 sequences, about half seen once. CD8+CD57+ cell expansion had been shown by flow cytometry in patients chosen for sequencing. The specimen was sorted CD4+, CD8+, or CD8+CD57+ T cells (not recorded which) from PBMCs. These receptors were collected from a human donor with aplastic anemia.

This clonotype was counted at least ten times. CDR3 loop: CASSLTANTGELFF. For the CDR3, the DNA is TGTGCCAGCAGCTTAACCGCGAACACCGGGGAGCTGTTTTTT. The rearrangement uses TRBV7-3 and TRBJ2-2; no firm D call. The V end lost 0 bases, the J end lost 0 bases, and 2 bases lay between the germline ends. The CDR3 extends over 14 amino acids. Germline V gene lookup returns CDR1 SGHTA and CDR2 FQGTGA.

V and J are TRBV15 and TRBJ1-2; TRBD1 might be the D (5 bases). The CDR3 runs to 16 residues. Germline V gene sequence: CDR1 LNHNV, CDR2 YYDKDF (reference sequence). Trimming cost V 2 bases and J 6 bases, with 19 bases left between them. DNA of the CDR3: TGTGCCACCAGCAGACCTGGGGCAGGAGCCACCCATGGCTACACCTTC. Translating it yields CATSRPGAGATHGYTF.

J is TRBJ2-1 and V is TRBV20-1; D may be TRBD1 (5 bases). The CDR3 loop spans 14 amino acids. The germline CDR1 and CDR2 sequences are DFQATT and SNEGSKA (reference sequence). Deletions cut 5 bases from V and 8 bases from J, with 19 bases between. The CDR3 nucleotides are TGCAGTGCTCCGGACACCCAAAGCTTGGATGAGCAGTTCTTC. It translates to CSAPDTQSLDEQFF.

CDR3 sequence: CASSLTGIGYTF. CDR3 nucleotides: TGTGCCAGCAGCCTGACAGGAATCGGCTACACCTTC. V usage is TRBV2 and J usage is TRBJ1-2; tentatively, D is TRBD1 (6 bases). CDR3 length equals 12 residues. The germline V gene has CDR1 SNHLY and CDR2 FYNNEI. V gave up 6 bases and J gave up 8 bases, with 13 bases separating them.

This clonotype was recorded many times. V gene TRBV15 combines with J gene TRBJ1-4, with D unresolved. V lost 4 bases and J lost 7, with 19 bases in between. Germline-derived CDR1 and CDR2 are LNHNV and YYDKDF (reference sequence). This CDR3 spans 16 amino acids. CDR3 sequence (DNA): TGTGCCACCAGCAATGGACCCCCCCACAGAGGTGAAAAACTGTTTTTT. Translating gives CATSNGPPHRGEKLFF.

The rearrangement links TRBV19 to TRBJ2-7, with 7 bases identical to TRBD1. Germline assignment: CDR1 LNHDA and CDR2 SQIVND (reference sequence). V dropped 4 bases and J dropped 6; count of bases not matched to a gene: 3. This CDR3 region has 12 residues. The DNA for the CDR3 is TGTGCCAGTAGTACCGACAGGGCCGAGCAGTACTTC. It specifies CASSTDRAEQYF.

The chain employs TRBV15 and TRBJ1-5; D perhaps matches TRBD1 (5 bases). The CDR3 is 14 residues long. Trimming cost V 3 bases and J 9 bases, with 15 bases left between them. Germline V gene data show CDR1 as LNHNV and CDR2 as YYDKDF (reference sequence). Here the CDR3 DNA reads TGTGCCACCAGCAGTGAACCCGGGGGGGGGCCCCAGCATTTT. Translation: CATSSEPGGGPQHF. Full variable domain (remainder filled in from reference TRBV15 and TRBJ1-5): DAMVIQNPRYQVTQFGKPVTLSCSQTLNHNVMYWYQQKSSQAPKLLFHYYDKDFNNEADTPDNFQSRRPNTSFCFLDIRSPGLGDTAMYLCATSSEPGGGPQHFGDGTRLSIL.

The chain links TRBV25-1 to TRBJ1-6; a weak D match, TRBD1 (5 bases). The germline CDR1 and CDR2 sequences are MGHDK and SYGVNS. V lost 2 bases and J 7 bases, leaving 12 bases between the germline ends. The CDR3 runs to 15 residues. The CDR3 DNA is TGTGCCAGCAGTGAACCCGGGGCACCAAATTCACCCCTCCACTTT. It translates to CASSEPGAPNSPLHF.

DNA of the CDR3: TGTGCCACCAGTGACCGGGACGCCAGCTCCTACAATGAGCAGTTCTTC. Translation: CATSDRDASSYNEQFF. The V call is TRBV24-1, the J call TRBJ2-1, with D perhaps TRBD1 or TRBD2 (5 bases each). The CDR3 loop spans 16 amino acids. V was cut by 4 bases and J by 0 bases, with 12 bases left in between. Germline V CDR1 and CDR2: KGHDR, SFDVKD.